The 27 T cell receptor beta chains reported below all come from one sample, sequenced in a study of CD8+CD57+ T cells in acquired aplastic anemia. Genomic DNA, serving as template, underwent TCR beta VDJ and CDR3 profiling. TCRdb analysed the reads with MiXCR anew, one entry per CDR3 protein. Of under 200,000 distinct CDR3 sequences listed, 35% to 55% are singletons. The sample was sorted CD4+, CD8+, or CD8+CD57+ T cells (not recorded which) from PBMCs. The receptors originated from a human donor in good health.

The chain combines TRBV10-3 with TRBJ2-3; perhaps TRBD1 as D (5 bases). Germline-derived CDR1 and CDR2 are ENHRY and SYGVKD. CDR3 length: 12 residues. Trimming cost V 5 bases and J 5 bases, with 8 bases left between them. Written as DNA, the CDR3 is TGTGCCATCAGTCCAGGGTTAGATACGCAGTATTTT. Protein sequence: CAISPGLDTQYF.

The rearrangement joins TRBV5-4 to TRBJ2-2; TRBD1 agrees at 9 bases. Unmatched junction bases numbered 7, after V lost 4 bases and J lost 3 bases. The CDR3 is 16 amino acids. CDR1 and CDR2 (germline): SGHNT, YYREEE (reference sequence). The CDR3 sequence is CASSGGGTGHTGELFF. In nucleotides, the CDR3 is TGTGCCAGCAGCGGGGGGGGGACAGGGCACACCGGGGAGCTGTTTTTT.

This rearrangement joins TRBV7-2 to TRBJ1-3; possibly TRBD1 for D (5 bases). The CDR3 spans 15 residues. Trimming left V 3 bases short and J 3 bases short, with 12 bases between. Germline assignment: CDR1 SGHTA and CDR2 FQGNSA. The CDR3, as DNA: TGTGCCAGCAGCTTGGTGTGGGGGAGTGGAAACACCATATATTTT. Translated, it gives CASSLVWGSGNTIYF.

This clonotype was counted at least ten times. The genes are TRBV20-1 and TRBJ2-2; a possible D gene is TRBD1 (5 bases). V shed 0 bases and J shed 0 bases, with 14 bases lying between them. CDR1 DFQATT and CDR2 SNEGSKA come from the germline V gene (reference sequence). The CDR3 has 17 amino acids. The CDR3 reads CSARDEGDITNTGELFF. CDR3 DNA sequence: TGCAGTGCTAGAGATGAAGGGGATATTACGAACACCGGGGAGCTGTTTTTT.

To note about this clonotype: This may be a read error, as it is one base from a much larger clone. The chain carries TRBV7-2 and TRBJ2-1, with D maybe TRBD1 (6 bases). Germline loops: CDR1 SGHTA, CDR2 FQGNSA. Between the trimmed V and J ends, which lost 2 bases and 8 bases, there was a span of 13 bases. The CDR3 length is 14 residues. For the CDR3, the DNA is TGTGCCAGCAGCTTACGAACAGGGAAATATGAGCAGTTCTTC. It is translated as CASSLRTGKYEQFF.

This clonotype was detected ten times or more. The chain combines TRBV7-8 with TRBJ1-4; D call uncertain. V was pared by 1 base and J by 7 bases, with 7 bases between. This CDR3 has 13 amino acids. Germline CDR1 is SGHVS and CDR2 is FQNEAQ. CDR3 sequence (DNA): TGTGCCAGCAGCTTAGGGGATCGTGAAAAACTGTTTTTT. It is translated as CASSLGDREKLFF.

At least ten counts were recorded for this clonotype. J is TRBJ2-2 and V is TRBV24-1, with 10 bases matching TRBD2. The CDR3 contains 18 residues. Trimming cost V 5 bases and J 5 bases; bases outside gene matches: 13. In germline, CDR1 is KGHDR, CDR2 SFDVKD. The CDR3 DNA reads TGTGCCACCAGTGGAGTAGCGGGAGGAGATACAGCGACCGGGGAGCTGTTTTTT. Its translation: CATSGVAGGDTATGELFF.

This clonotype was detected ten times or more. The rearrangement joins TRBV3-1 to TRBJ2-7; a possible D gene is TRBD1 (5 bases). The germline V and J ends were trimmed by 5 bases and 1 base, with 9 bases remaining between them. The length of the CDR3 is 13 residues. Germline V CDR1 and CDR2: LGHDT, YNNKEL (reference sequence). Here the CDR3 reads CASSKTGSYEQYF. The CDR3 DNA sequence: TGTGCCAGCAGCAAAACAGGTTCCTACGAGCAGTACTTC.

Concerning this clonotype: Here the CDR3 omits its conserved ending phenylalanine or tryptophan, so a read error is the likely source. V is TRBV27 and J is TRBJ2-1; D uncertain. This CDR3 is built from 11 residues. V lost 8 bases, J lost 4 bases, and 6 bases lay in between. CDR1 is MNHEY and CDR2 is SMNVEV in the germline V gene (reference sequence). In DNA, the CDR3 is TGTGCCAGCCTGGGATACAATGAGCAGTTCCTC. Translated, it gives CASLGYNEQFL.

This chain joins TRBV27 and TRBJ2-5; no definite D call. The CDR3 is 15 amino acids. CDR1 and CDR2 from the germline V gene are MNHEY and SMNVEV (reference sequence). Trimming took off 2 bases at V and 4 bases at J, with 14 bases between the two ends. The CDR3 protein is CASSLTKAFRETQYF. The CDR3 DNA is TGTGCCAGCAGTTTAACAAAGGCTTTCAGAGAGACCCAGTACTTC.

The chain links TRBV7-3 to TRBJ1-2; tentative D call: TRBD1 (5 bases). V lost 5 bases and J 2 bases, leaving 12 bases between the germline ends. The germline V gene encodes CDR1 SGHTA and CDR2 FQGTGA. This CDR3 is built from 14 residues. The CDR3 is CASSGAGRNYGYTF. For the CDR3, the DNA is TGTGCCAGCAGCGGGGCAGGGAGGAACTATGGCTACACCTTC.

As concerns this clonotype: A read error may explain this, as a much larger clone is one base away. J is TRBJ2-2 and V is TRBV7-9; 8 nucleotides match TRBD2. Germline assignment: CDR1 SEHNR and CDR2 FQNEAQ (reference sequence). There are 14 residues in the CDR3. Written as DNA, the CDR3 is TGTGCCAGCACCCGGGGGGGGCGAACCGGGGGGCTGTTTTTT. It encodes CASTRGGRTGGLFF.

This clonotype was seen only once. V is TRBV3-1 and J is TRBJ1-2; tentative D call: TRBD1 (5 bases). Germline-derived CDR1 and CDR2 are LGHDT and YNNKEL (reference sequence). V was shortened by 5 bases and J by 8 bases, with 24 bases between the two germline ends. The CDR3 loop spans 16 amino acids. Here the CDR3 reads CASSGYPKQEILGYTF. DNA of the CDR3: TGTGCCAGCAGCGGATACCCCAAACAGGAAATTCTGGGCTACACCTTC.

The chain has TRBV20-1 and TRBJ2-7, with 13 nucleotides matching TRBD2. This CDR3 comprises 14 residues. Trimming took 5 bases from V and 2 from J; bases not matched to a gene: 3. Germline CDR1 reads DFQATT; CDR2 reads SNEGSKA (reference sequence). CDR3 DNA: TGCAGTGCTGGGGGACTAGCGGGAACCTACGAGCAGTACTTC. Translating it yields CSAGGLAGTYEQYF.

The V and J genes are TRBV24-1 and TRBJ2-1; D is undetermined. This CDR3 has 16 amino acids. The V end was cut by 4 bases, the J end by 7 bases, with 19 bases between. CDR1 and CDR2 from the germline V gene are KGHDR and SFDVKD. CDR3 region: CATSDVLPHTLNEQFF. DNA of the CDR3: TGTGCCACCAGTGACGTCCTACCTCATACTTTAAATGAGCAGTTCTTC.

Points on this clonotype: A junction end diverges from the germline sequence, so it may reflect a read error. V is TRBV19 and J is TRBJ1-1; possible D gene TRBD1, 6 bases. The CDR3 has 20 residues. CDR1 and CDR2 from the germline V gene are LNHDA and SQIVND (reference sequence). DNA of the CDR3: TGTCCCAGTAGTATAGGTCTCATAGCCGGGACAAAGACCGTGAACACTGAAGCTTTCTTT. Protein sequence: CPSSIGLIAGTKTVNTEAFF.

This clonotype showed up many times. The chain uses TRBV7-2 and TRBJ2-2; no firm D call. CDR1 is SGHTA, CDR2 FQGNSA, per germline. The CDR3 length is 13 residues. Trimming took 1 base from V and 4 from J, leaving 4 bases between them. The CDR3 is CASSLGFTGELFF. The CDR3 coding sequence is TGTGCCAGCAGCTTAGGATTCACCGGGGAGCTGTTTTTT.

This rearrangement joins TRBV2 to TRBJ1-1; maybe TRBD1 (6 bases). V shed 4 bases and J shed 4 bases, with 13 bases lying between them. CDR3 length: 14 amino acids. Germline V CDR1 and CDR2: SNHLY, FYNNEI. CDR3 nucleotide sequence: TGTGCCAGCAGTGGCGGGGGGCGGTCCACTGAAGCTTTCTTT. This gives the protein CASSGGGRSTEAFF.

This clonotype was seen ten or more times. The chain recombines TRBV7-2 with TRBJ1-1; no definite D call. The CDR3 spans 14 residues. Germline values: CDR1 SGHTA, CDR2 FQGNSA. The V and J ends lost 2 bases and 3 bases respectively, with 10 bases between them. CDR3 residues: CASSLLPGDTEAFF. In DNA form, the CDR3 reads TGTGCCAGCAGCTTACTTCCGGGTGACACTGAAGCTTTCTTT.

Concerning this clonotype itself: A much larger clonotype is one base distant, so this may be a read error. It is likely a read error, because the conserved phenylalanine at the end of the CDR3 is missing. The rearrangement uses TRBV5-1 and TRBJ2-5; TRBD1 is a possible D gene (5 bases). Germline loops: CDR1 SGHRS, CDR2 YFSETQ. The CDR3 runs 13 residues. V was pared by 7 bases and J by 5 bases, with 15 bases between. CDR3 loop: CASCSQGRETQYS. CDR3 nucleotide sequence: TGCGCCAGCTGTTCCCAGGGAAGGGAGACCCAGTACTCC.

This clonotype was recorded at least ten times. The chain has TRBV6-1 and TRBJ1-4; tentative D call: TRBD1 (5 bases). Germline V lookup: CDR1 MNHNS, CDR2 SASEGT. There are 14 residues in the CDR3. Trimming left V 4 bases short and J 6 bases short, with 12 bases between. Here the CDR3 DNA reads TGTGCCAGCAGTGCACAGGTCATGTATGAAAAACTGTTTTTT. This sequence encodes CASSAQVMYEKLFF.

This clonotype showed up many times. This rearrangement joins TRBV10-2 to TRBJ2-3; 8 bases fit TRBD2. Losses at the gene ends were 3 bases for V and 8 bases for J; bases not matched to a gene: 10. Germline CDR1 and CDR2: WSHSY and SAAADI. The CDR3 spans 15 residues. The CDR3 coding sequence is TGCGCCAGCAGTGAAGTCCGGGGGGGCAGTCCTACGCAGTATTTT. It yields the protein CASSEVRGGSPTQYF.

The genes are TRBV24-1 and TRBJ2-7, with TRBD2 matching 9 bases. After removal of 3 bases from V and 0 bases from J, the junction contained 2 bases not matched to a gene. There are 15 residues in the CDR3. In germline, CDR1 is KGHDR, CDR2 SFDVKD. The CDR3 spells CATSDLSGSSYEQYF. CDR3 DNA: TGTGCCACCAGTGATCTTAGCGGGAGCTCCTACGAGCAGTACTTC.

This clonotype was counted ten times or more. This chain uses TRBV7-8 with TRBJ1-2; D is unresolved. Germline lookup yields CDR1 SGHVS and CDR2 FQNEAQ. Trimming cost V 1 base and J 2 bases, with 14 bases left between them. The CDR3 has 16 amino acids. The DNA for the CDR3 is TGTGCCAGCAGCTTAGTTGACCCGGGCCTCAACTATGGCTACACCTTC. Its protein product is CASSLVDPGLNYGYTF.

This clonotype was observed a few times. The rearrangement uses TRBV15 and TRBJ2-6, with D tentatively TRBD1 or TRBD2 (5 bases each). V lost 4 bases to trimming and J lost 4 bases, with 11 bases between them. Germline V CDR1 and CDR2: LNHNV, YYDKDF (reference sequence). This CDR3 is 15 amino acids long. The CDR3 DNA reads as TGTGCCACCAGCATCCGTGGGACCGGGGCCAACGTCCTGACTTTC. Amino acid sequence: CATSIRGTGANVLTF.

This clonotype showed up many times. The J gene is TRBJ2-1, the V gene TRBV12-3 or TRBV12-4; 8 nucleotides match TRBD2. The ends lost 3 bases at V and 2 bases at J; junction bases unmatched: 3. This CDR3 is built from 15 residues. The CDR3 here is CASSLGGLAYNEQFF. The CDR3 DNA sequence: TGTGCCAGCAGTTTGGGGGGACTAGCCTACAATGAGCAGTTCTTC.

This clonotype was seen only once. This chain uses TRBV20-1 with TRBJ1-1, with a weak D call TRBD1 (6 bases). The CDR3 covers 14 residues. Germline CDR1 DFQATT, CDR2 SNEGSKA (reference sequence). Trimming took off 4 bases at V and 7 bases at J, with 19 bases between the two ends. CDR3 coding DNA: TGCAGTGCTAAAGGGGGAAGGGGGTTGGGTGAAGCTTTCTTT. Its protein is CSAKGGRGLGEAFF.